This T cell receptor (beta chain) stems from a study of blood T cell repertoires in COVID-19. In the original workflow: Reference gene primer amplification yielded estimated nucleated cell counts. TCRdb's table, derived via immunoSEQ multiplex PCR, lists solely in-frame clones and lacks some. V and J calls and clone size are given by that table; D and trimming were obtained from the DNA. The sample yields roughly 500,000 clones, roughly nine tenths seen once. Individuals drawn from 20 to 30 US areas were about 18 to 90 years old. Recovered participants had two consecutive negative NP/OP PCR tests, healthcare professional clearance, or symptom resolution. Sequencing was done on a sample of PBMCs or T cells enriched from blood (not recorded which). The TCR originated in a woman in her sixties or seventies who had recovered from COVID-19.

The CDR3 spells CASSSRQGKPQHF. In DNA, the CDR3 is TGTGCCAGCAGCTCGCGTCAGGGTAAGCCCCAGCATTTT. The rearrangement joins TRBV21-1 to TRBJ1-5; the table's D call TRBD1 went unverified against the DNA. TRBV21-1 is given as a pseudogene. The CDR3 has 13 amino acids.